This TCR beta chain comes out of a study of shared clonotypes between healthy human individuals. Study information: There were three CD4 naive, three CD4 memory, two CD8 naive and one CD8 memory plates per donor.

Positive CCR7 selection of CD45RO-negative cells yielded the naive CD8 cells, and terminally differentiated effector memory CD45RA+ cells were excluded. Donation came from healthy HIV-negative adults that had no recent acute infections or vaccinations. Sequenced by immunoSEQ multiplex PCR; TCRdb stores in-frame clones only, minus some. The sample lists around 560,000 clones; roughly 95% were seen once. Germline-derived CDR1 and CDR2 are WSHSY and SAAADI. The CDR3 is 15 amino acids. Germline trimming cut 10 bases from V and 4 bases from J; bases unmatched to any gene: 14. Input material: naive CD8+ T cells sorted from blood. The source of this sequence is a woman in her 30s in good health. The chain employs TRBV10-2 and TRBJ2-7; 9 bases are a match to TRBD2. The CDR3 region is CATLPLAGAGYEQYF. Written as DNA, the CDR3 is TGCGCCACCCTACCGTTAGCGGGAGCTGGGTACGAGCAGTACTTC.